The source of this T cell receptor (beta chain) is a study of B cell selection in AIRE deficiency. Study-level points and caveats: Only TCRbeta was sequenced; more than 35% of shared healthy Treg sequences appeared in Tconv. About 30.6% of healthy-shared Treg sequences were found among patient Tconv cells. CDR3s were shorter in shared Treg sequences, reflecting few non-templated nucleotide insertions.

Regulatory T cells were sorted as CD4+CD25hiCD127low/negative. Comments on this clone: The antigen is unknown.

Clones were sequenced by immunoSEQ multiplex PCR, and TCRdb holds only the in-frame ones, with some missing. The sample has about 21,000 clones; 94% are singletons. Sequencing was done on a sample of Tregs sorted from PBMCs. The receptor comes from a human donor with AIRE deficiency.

CDR3 protein: CASSLDRGGETQYF. In DNA form, the CDR3 reads TGTGCCAGCAGCTTAGATCGTGGGGGAGAGACCCAGTACTTC. The V gene is TRBV7-2, the J gene TRBJ2-5; D may be TRBD1 or TRBD2 (5 bases each). The CDR3 loop spans 14 amino acids. Germline assignment: CDR1 SGHTA and CDR2 FQGNSA. V gave up 1 base and J gave up 4 bases, with 10 bases separating them.